The next 30 T cell receptor beta chains were all read from a single sample in a study of PD-L1 blockade in urothelial cancer. Time point specified: pretreatment peripheral blood. Libraries were prepared by immunoSEQ multiplex PCR; TCRdb keeps only in-frame clonotypes and omits some of them. The top ten clones hold 0.97% of a sample with around 92,000 clones, roughly nine tenths of them seen once. Material: PBMCs, obtained around atezolizumab (anti-PD-L1) treatment. The receptors shown here come from a woman of 80 years or more with urothelial cancer.

The rearrangement links TRBV15 to TRBJ2-2; a possible D gene is TRBD1 (5 bases). The V gene lost 3 bases and the J gene lost 7 bases, with 12 bases spanning the gap. This CDR3 spans 14 amino acids. Per germline, CDR1 LNHNV and CDR2 YYDKDF (reference sequence). CDR3 sequence (DNA): TGTGCCACCAGCAGGGACAAGGGGAACGGGGAGCTGTTTTTT. Translating gives CATSRDKGNGELFF.

This clone appeared once. The chain combines TRBV6-5 with TRBJ1-5; no clear D. Per the germline V gene, CDR1 is MNHEY and CDR2 is SVGAGI. Between the trimmed V and J ends, which lost 5 bases and 2 bases, there was a span of 13 bases. The CDR3 sequence is 15 residues long. CDR3 loop: CASSPTGKGNQPQHF. As DNA, the CDR3 is TGTGCCAGCAGTCCGACGGGGAAGGGCAATCAGCCCCAGCATTTT.

The chain has TRBV19 and TRBJ2-2; TRBD2 matches at 9 bases. V lost 3 bases and J lost 6; bases outside the gene matches: 8. Germline V gene sequence: CDR1 LNHDA, CDR2 SQIVND (reference sequence). This CDR3 contains 16 residues. The CDR3, as DNA: TGTGCCAGTAGTATCCGGGCTAGCGGGACTGCCGGGGAGCTGTTTTTT. Translation gives CASSIRASGTAGELFF.

This CDR3 is CASIGRQGAYDTQYF. CDR3 coding DNA: TGTGCCAGCATTGGCCGACAGGGGGCTTACGATACGCAGTATTTT. The rearrangement joins TRBV6-1 to TRBJ2-3; TRBD1 matches 10 bases. Trimming at V came to 7 bases and at J to 6 bases, leaving 10 bases not matched to a gene. This CDR3 comprises 15 residues. Per the germline V gene, CDR1 is MNHNS and CDR2 is SASEGT.

The chain recombines TRBV7-8 with TRBJ1-2; TRBD1 agrees at 8 bases. Germline CDR1 reads SGHVS; CDR2 reads FQNEAQ. The length of the CDR3 is 15 residues. Losses at the gene ends were 0 bases for V and 2 bases for J; bases not matched to a gene: 2. CDR3 loop: CASSLAPGGNYGYTF. The CDR3 DNA reads TGTGCCAGCAGCTTAGCCCCAGGGGGCAACTATGGCTACACCTTC.

This chain connects TRBV5-1 to TRBJ2-1, with TRBD2 identical over 11 bases. V gave up 0 bases and J gave up 7 bases; unmatched junction bases: 6. Germline loops: CDR1 SGHRS, CDR2 YFSETQ. This CDR3 has 16 residues. The CDR3: CASSLAGLAGGNEQFF. CDR3 coding DNA: TGCGCCAGCAGCTTGGCCGGCCTAGCGGGAGGTAATGAGCAGTTCTTC. Looking up the rest from reference TRBV5-1 and TRBJ2-1 gives the full variable domain: KAGVTQTPRYLIKTRGQQVTLSCSPISGHRSVSWYQQTPGQGLQFLFEYFSETQRNKGNFPGRFSGRQFSNSRSEMNVSTLELGDSALYLCASSLAGLAGGNEQFFGPGTRLTVL.

V and J are TRBV7-8 and TRBJ1-2; a weak D match, TRBD1 (5 bases). CDR3 length: 14 residues. Germline values: CDR1 SGHVS, CDR2 FQNEAQ. V shed 8 bases and J shed 0 bases, with 13 bases lying between them. The CDR3 region has the DNA TGTGCCAGCGGGGGGGGGAAAGCTAACTATGGCTACACCTTC. Its protein is CASGGGKANYGYTF.

The J gene is TRBJ1-5, the V gene TRBV27; 11 bases agree with TRBD1. The CDR3 runs to 19 residues. Trimming took 5 bases from V and 2 from J; bases not matched to a gene: 14. The germline gives CDR1 MNHEY, CDR2 SMNVEV (reference sequence). The CDR3 nucleotides read TGTGCCAGCAGTCCCCGCCGGGACAGGGGGATCGTGGGCAATCAGCCCCAGCATTTT. Translated: CASSPRRDRGIVGNQPQHF.

This chain joins TRBV11-2 and TRBJ2-1, with 12 bases matching TRBD2. CDR1 is SGHAT, CDR2 FQNNGV, per germline. V shed 6 bases, J shed 9 bases, and the junction held 6 bases outside the gene matches. The CDR3 sequence is 14 residues long. DNA of the CDR3: TGTGCCAGCAGGGAGACTAGCGGGAGTATTGAGCAGTTCTTC. Translated, it gives CASRETSGSIEQFF.

The chain is built from TRBV19 and TRBJ1-1, with D maybe TRBD1 (6 bases). Germline V gene lookup returns CDR1 LNHDA and CDR2 SQIVND (reference sequence). Trimming removed 5 bases at V and 0 bases at J, with 19 bases between. The CDR3 is made up of 17 amino acids. CDR3 protein: CASSVHRARNMNTEAFF. CDR3 nucleotides: TGTGCCAGTAGTGTCCACAGGGCGCGGAACATGAACACTGAAGCTTTCTTT.

This clone was picked up one time. This chain's CDR3 is CASSLRPDGGTQYF. The DNA of the CDR3 is TGTGCCAGCAGCCTCAGGCCCGACGGGGGGACCCAGTACTTC. The chain recombines TRBV6-5 with TRBJ2-5, with D possibly being TRBD2 (6 bases). CDR1 and CDR2 (germline): MNHEY, SVGAGI. The V end lost 6 bases, the J end lost 7 bases, and 18 bases lay between the germline ends. The length of the CDR3 is 14 residues.

The genes are TRBV7-2 and TRBJ1-1, with D hard to call. Trimming stripped 7 bases from V and 0 bases from J, with 15 bases between. This CDR3 spans 15 amino acids. Germline loops: CDR1 SGHTA, CDR2 FQGNSA. CDR3 bases: TGTGCCAGCAAACCAGGCCCCTTAATGAACACTGAAGCTTTCTTT. This sequence encodes CASKPGPLMNTEAFF.

The chain uses TRBV4-2 and TRBJ2-2, with D unclear. CDR1 is LGHNA and CDR2 is YNFKEQ in the germline V gene. The CDR3 is 15 amino acids. The ends were cut back, 4 bases at V and 5 bases at J, with 14 bases in the middle. The CDR3 here is CASSPSHTATGELFF. The CDR3 nucleotides are TGTGCCAGCAGCCCTAGTCACACCGCGACCGGGGAGCTGTTTTTT.

In its sample, this clone was seen once. The V call is TRBV5-1, the J call TRBJ2-3, with 10 nucleotides matching TRBD2. Germline V gene data show CDR1 as SGHRS and CDR2 as YFSETQ. This CDR3 has 16 amino acids. V trimming: 4 bases; J trimming: 4 bases; junction bases outside the gene matches: 9. CDR3 loop: CASSPASGSLADTQYF. CDR3 DNA sequence: TGCGCCAGCAGCCCAGCTAGCGGGAGTCTCGCAGATACGCAGTATTTT.

The gene calls are TRBV5-1 and TRBJ1-1, with D unclear. CDR3 size: 15 residues. The germline CDR1 and CDR2 sequences are SGHRS and YFSETQ. V lost 0 bases and J lost 1, with 10 bases in between. For the CDR3, the DNA is TGCGCCAGCAGCTTGGACATCCCAGGGAACACTGAAGCTTTCTTT. Amino acid sequence: CASSLDIPGNTEAFF. The full variable domain, completed using reference TRBV5-1 and TRBJ1-1, is KAGVTQTPRYLIKTRGQQVTLSCSPISGHRSVSWYQQTPGQGLQFLFEYFSETQRNKGNFPGRFSGRQFSNSRSEMNVSTLELGDSALYLCASSLDIPGNTEAFFGQGTRLTVV.

This chain links TRBV7-8 with TRBJ2-1; D is uncertain. The CDR3 extends over 13 amino acids. Trimming cost V 0 bases and J 6 bases, with 6 bases left between them. CDR1 is SGHVS, CDR2 FQNEAQ, per germline. The CDR3 loop reads CASSLASPNEQFF. CDR3 nucleotides: TGTGCCAGCAGCTTAGCTAGTCCCAATGAGCAGTTCTTC.

The chain uses TRBV9 and TRBJ2-1; 10 bases line up with TRBD1. The V and J ends lost 3 bases and 6 bases, in that order; junction bases with no gene match: 12. Germline assignment: CDR1 SGDLS and CDR2 YYNGEE. The CDR3 length is 17 residues. CDR3 residues: CASSAAFRDRGGNEQFF. The CDR3 nucleotides are TGTGCCAGCAGCGCAGCTTTCCGGGACAGGGGCGGCAATGAGCAGTTCTTC.

The V call is TRBV6-1, the J call TRBJ1-2, with a weak D call TRBD1 (6 bases). The CDR3 contains 13 residues. Germline V lookup: CDR1 MNHNS, CDR2 SASEGT. The V end was cut by 7 bases, the J end by 2 bases, with 11 bases between. The CDR3 is CASKETGNYGYTF. The CDR3 region has the DNA TGTGCCAGCAAAGAGACAGGCAACTATGGCTACACCTTC.

The J gene is TRBJ1-5, the V gene TRBV19; 8 bases are a match to TRBD1. This CDR3 spans 14 amino acids. The V gene end was trimmed by 6 bases and the J gene end by 8 bases; junction bases not matched to a gene: 9. The germline V gene encodes CDR1 LNHDA and CDR2 SQIVND (reference sequence). CDR3 DNA sequence: TGTGCCAGTAGAATGAGACAGGGGAGGGAGCCCCAGCATTTT. It translates to CASRMRQGREPQHF.

The chain carries TRBV9 and TRBJ2-2; TRBD1 might be the D (6 bases). V lost 5 bases, J lost 9 bases, and 17 bases lay in between. Germline CDR1 reads SGDLS; CDR2 reads YYNGEE. The CDR3 sequence is 14 residues long. For the CDR3, the DNA is TGTGCCAGCAGTACTATTGCAGGGGACCGGGAGCTGTTTTTT. Translated, it gives CASSTIAGDRELFF.

This chain uses TRBV10-1 with TRBJ1-2; no definite D call. Germline V CDR1 and CDR2: WNHNN, SYGVQD (reference sequence). V lost 0 bases to trimming and J lost 3 bases, with 5 bases between them. This CDR3 comprises 13 residues. The CDR3 coding sequence is TGCGCCAGCAGTGAGTCCGGGTACTATGGCTACACCTTC. This gives the protein CASSESGYYGYTF.

This chain connects TRBV6-1 to TRBJ2-5; 7 bases line up with TRBD2. The V segment lost 3 bases and the J segment 1 base; nucleotides outside the gene matches: 5. The CDR3 runs 15 residues. The V gene's germline CDR1 is MNHNS and CDR2 SASEGT. The CDR3 reads CASSEIRGVQETQYF. The CDR3 DNA is TGTGCCAGCAGTGAGATCCGGGGGGTCCAAGAGACCCAGTACTTC.

The chain uses TRBV9 and TRBJ2-7; D ambiguous. There are 15 residues in the CDR3. Trimming cost V 0 bases and J 6 bases, with 16 bases left between them. Germline values: CDR1 SGDLS, CDR2 YYNGEE. Here the CDR3 reads CASSVEGGNLREQYF. The CDR3 bases are TGTGCCAGCAGCGTAGAAGGCGGAAACCTACGCGAGCAGTACTTC.

DNA for the CDR3: TGCGCCAGCAGCTTGGAATCCGGGACAGGGGATGGCTACACCTTC. It yields the protein CASSLESGTGDGYTF. This chain connects TRBV5-1 to TRBJ1-2; 10 nucleotides agree with TRBD1. V trimming: 0 bases; J trimming: 6 bases; junction bases outside the gene matches: 5. The CDR3 length is 15 residues. Per germline, CDR1 SGHRS and CDR2 YFSETQ.

This sequence joins TRBV29-1 and TRBJ1-1, with D perhaps TRBD1 (5 bases). CDR3 length equals 14 residues. V shed 4 bases and J shed 1 base, with 13 bases lying between them. CDR1 and CDR2 (germline): SQVTM, ANQGSEA. This CDR3 reads CSVALQARNTEAFF. The CDR3 DNA reads TGCAGCGTTGCGTTACAGGCAAGGAACACTGAAGCTTTCTTT.

To note about this clone: At the DNA level, this CDR3 is encoded by other sequences in the same sample as well. The chain couples TRBV28 to TRBJ1-2; TRBD1 agrees at 7 bases. CDR1 MDHEN and CDR2 SYDVKM come from the germline V gene. V lost 6 bases, J lost 8 bases, and 9 bases stayed unmatched. The length of the CDR3 is 13 residues. CDR3 in amino acids: CASRPTGVDGYTF. Here the CDR3 DNA reads TGTGCCAGCAGACCTACAGGGGTAGACGGCTACACCTTC.

The chain combines TRBV4-1 with TRBJ2-5; 9 positions agree with TRBD2. The CDR3 extends over 16 amino acids. J gave up 12 bases and V 0 bases, and 14 bases lay outside the gene matches. Looked up from germline, CDR1 is MGHRA and CDR2 is YSYEKL. CDR3 region: CASSQDASGTARRKYF. As DNA, the CDR3 is TGCGCCAGCAGCCAAGATGCTAGCGGGACCGCCCGCAGGAAGTACTTC.

This clone turned up a few times. The rearrangement joins TRBV7-3 to TRBJ2-1, with a possible D match to TRBD1 (6 bases). V gave up 5 bases and J gave up 10 bases, with 15 bases separating them. The V gene's germline CDR1 is SGHTA and CDR2 FQGTGA. The CDR3 is 13 amino acids. Written as DNA, the CDR3 is TGTGCCAGCAGCACACCACAGGGACGAGAGCAGTTCTTC. Translation: CASSTPQGREQFF.

This sequence joins TRBV27 and TRBJ2-1, with 9 bases lining up with TRBD2. With V trimmed by 1 base and J by 10 bases, 8 bases remained unmatched. The CDR3 has 15 amino acids. Germline V lookup: CDR1 MNHEY, CDR2 SMNVEV (reference sequence). CDR3 in amino acids: CASSLFVSGSEEQFF. The CDR3 region has the DNA TGTGCCAGCAGTTTATTTGTTAGCGGGAGTGAAGAGCAGTTCTTC.

This rearrangement joins TRBV19 to TRBJ2-1; 9 nucleotides line up with TRBD1. Germline V gene data show CDR1 as LNHDA and CDR2 as SQIVND (reference sequence). This CDR3 has 14 residues. V lost 7 bases and J lost 7; bases outside the gene matches: 8. The CDR3 spells CASNAGTGMNEQFF. Here the CDR3 DNA reads TGTGCCAGTAATGCCGGGACAGGGATGAATGAGCAGTTCTTC.